This TCR beta chain derives from a study of T cell changes during pregnancy in multiple sclerosis. Assay used: immunoSEQ multiplex PCR; TCRdb lists only in-frame clones, some missing. The sample records approximately 50,000 clones, less than 95% being singletons. Germline V CDR1 and CDR2: SGHVS, FQNEAQ. The CDR3 is 15 residues long. V lost 5 bases, J lost 1 base, and 12 bases lay in between. The chain is built from TRBV7-8 and TRBJ2-1; D gene ambiguous. Sequenced here: CD4+ T cells from peripheral blood mononuclear cells, sampled in the third trimester of pregnancy. The sequence came from a female donor with multiple sclerosis, enrolled in a pregnancy study. The CDR3 coding sequence is TGTGCCAGCAGCCCGAAGCGCACTTCCTACAATGAGCAGTTCTTC. This codes for CASSPKRTSYNEQFF.